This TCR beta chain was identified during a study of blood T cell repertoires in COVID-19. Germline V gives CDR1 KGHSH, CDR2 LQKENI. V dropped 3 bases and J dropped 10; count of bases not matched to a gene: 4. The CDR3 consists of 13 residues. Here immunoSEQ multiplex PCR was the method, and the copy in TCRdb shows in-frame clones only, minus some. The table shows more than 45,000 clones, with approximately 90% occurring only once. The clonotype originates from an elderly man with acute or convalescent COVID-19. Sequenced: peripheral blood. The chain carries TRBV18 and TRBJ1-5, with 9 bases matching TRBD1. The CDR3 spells CASSPGQGDPQHF. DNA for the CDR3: TGTGCCAGCTCACCGGGACAGGGCGACCCCCAGCATTTT. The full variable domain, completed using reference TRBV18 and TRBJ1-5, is NAGVMQNPRHLVRRRGQEARLRCSPMKGHSHVYWYRQLPEEGLKFMVYLQKENIIDESGMPKERFSAEFPKEGPSILRIQQVVRGDSAAYFCASSPGQGDPQHFGDGTRLSIL.